A selection of T cell receptor beta chains follows, all from one sample in a study of identical twins. TCRdb fed the 5' RACE reads into MiXCR, producing one record per CDR3 protein. Of 250,000 to 350,000 distinct CDR3 sequences listed, about 8.9% are singletons. These data are also associated with another study on yellow fever vaccine responses in identical twins.

Sequencing input: memory (CD45RO+) T cells sorted from blood. The receptors here all came from a woman aged 18 to 35 in good health. Each CDR3 is given with its conserved first and last residue. A D gene is named only where the DNA matches it firmly. Clone size is not always given. Where it is, it says once, few, many or a class for expanded clones.

size,V,J,D,DNA,CDR3
.,TRBV7-2,TRBJ1-5,.,TGTGCCAGCAGCTTAGGAGGTTTCAATCAGCCCCAGCATTTT,CASSLGGFNQPQHF
many,TRBV5-1,TRBJ1-4,.,TGCGCCAGCAGCGTGAATGGGAAAACTAATGAAAAACTGTTTTTT,CASSVNGKTNEKLFF
many,TRBV20-1,TRBJ2-7,.,TGCAGTGCTCCGATGGACAGTTCGTACGAGCAGTACTTC,CSAPMDSSYEQYF
few,TRBV2,TRBJ2-5,TRBD1,TGTGCCAGCAGACAGGGGGCAGAGACCCAGTACTTC,CASRQGAETQYF
many,TRBV5-6,TRBJ2-1,.,TGTGCCAGCAGTTTGACTAGTGATGAGCAGTTCTTC,CASSLTSDEQFF
few,TRBV27,TRBJ1-6,TRBD1,TGTGCCAGCGGCCCCCGGGACAGGGGTAATTCACCCCTCCACTTT,CASGPRDRGNSPLHF
.,TRBV14,TRBJ2-5,.,TGTGCCAGCAGCCAAGGGGGTTTCCAAGAGACCCAGTACTTC,CASSQGGFQETQYF
few,TRBV20-1,TRBJ1-6,.,TGCAGTGCTAGAGATCTACGGGGCGACGATTCTTCACCCCTCCACTTT,CSARDLRGDDSSPLHF
many,TRBV5-1,TRBJ2-3,TRBD2,TGCGCCAGCAGCTCGCCGGGACTACACACAGATACGCAGTATTTT,CASSSPGLHTDTQYF
many,TRBV4-1,TRBJ1-6,TRBD1,TGCGCCAGCAGCCAAGAAGGGACAGTTCGTGCACCCCTCCACTTT,CASSQEGTVRAPLHF
many,TRBV7-6,TRBJ2-1,.,TGTGCCAGCAGCTTAGGACACCTTATCACCTACAATGAGCAGTTCTTC,CASSLGHLITYNEQFF
few,TRBV5-1,TRBJ1-1,.,TGCGCCAGCAGCTATCAGATTTCGAACACTGAAGCTTTCTTT,CASSYQISNTEAFF
.,TRBV9,TRBJ2-5,.,TGTGCCAGCAGCCCCCTGGCGTTCCAAGAGACCCAGTACTTC,CASSPLAFQETQYF
.,TRBV6-4,TRBJ2-1,.,TGTGCCAGCAGTGACTCGACCCAGGGCGGCGATGAGCAGTTCTTC,CASSDSTQGGDEQFF
.,TRBV28,TRBJ2-3,TRBD1,TGTGCCAGCAGCCGACAGGGGATGAGCACAGATACGCAGTATTTT,CASSRQGMSTDTQYF
many,TRBV11-2,TRBJ2-1,.,TGTGCCAGCAGCGACAAACAGGGGAGGTGGCGGGATGCTACCTACAATGAGCAGTTCTTC,CASSDKQGRWRDATYNEQFF
few,TRBV29-1,TRBJ2-6,TRBD1,TGCAGCGAGCCGGGACAGCAAAGCGTCCCGGTCTCTGGGGCCAACGTCCTGACTTTC,CSEPGQQSVPVSGANVLTF
.,TRBV2,TRBJ2-5,TRBD2,TGTGCCAGCATCGAGTGGGGGCTAGCGGGGTCCGAGACCCAGTACTTC,CASIEWGLAGSETQYF
few,TRBV2,TRBJ2-7,.,TGTGCCAGCACCCGCGACAGGAGCCCATCCTACGAGCAGTACTTC,CASTRDRSPSYEQYF
.,TRBV28,TRBJ2-4,TRBD2,TGTGCCAGCAGTTTTAATGTTAGGACTAGCGGAGAATTAGCCAAAAACATTCAGTACTTC,CASSFNVRTSGELAKNIQYF
.,TRBV20-1,TRBJ2-5,.,TGCAGTGCTAGAGCTGCGCGGGCGCCGCAAGAGACCCAGTACTTC,CSARAARAPQETQYF
many,TRBV12-3/TRBV12-4,TRBJ1-4,.,TGTGCCAGCAGTACAGGGTTGGGTGAAAAACTGTTTTTT,CASSTGLGEKLFF
many,TRBV5-1,TRBJ1-1,TRBD1,TGCGCCAGCAGCTTGGCGGCAGGGGGAACAGAAGCTTTCTTT,CASSLAAGGTEAFF
.,TRBV4-1,TRBJ1-2,TRBD1,TGCGCCAGCAGGCAAGATTACAGGGGCAGTCTCATCTATGGCTACACCTTC,CASRQDYRGSLIYGYTF
few,TRBV5-1,TRBJ2-2,.,TGCGCCAGCAGCTTAACGGGGACCCTAGGGAGGTCCCACACCGGGGAGCTGTTTTTT,CASSLTGTLGRSHTGELFF
few,TRBV7-8,TRBJ2-6,TRBD1,TGTGCCAGCAGATTACAGGGGACATCTGGGGCCAACGTCCTGACTTTC,CASRLQGTSGANVLTF
.,TRBV20-1,TRBJ2-5,.,TGCAGTGCTAGAGATGCGAGGGACCAAGAGACCCAGTACTTC,CSARDARDQETQYF
many,TRBV27,TRBJ2-2,.,TGTGCCAGCAGTAAGACTAGGGGGACCGACACCGGGGAGCTGTTTTTT,CASSKTRGTDTGELFF
few,TRBV14,TRBJ2-7,TRBD1,TGTGCCAGCAGTCAATCCGGGACAGCAACCTACGAGCAGTACTTC,CASSQSGTATYEQYF
many,TRBV25-1,TRBJ1-2,.,TGTGCCAGCAGTGAAACCGGGACAAGAAGTCGGTATGGCTACACCTTC,CASSETGTRSRYGYTF
.,TRBV7-8,TRBJ1-3,.,TGTGCCAGCAGCCATGGTGGGGGGAAGAGCCACTCTGGAAACACCATATATTTT,CASSHGGGKSHSGNTIYF
few,TRBV24-1,TRBJ2-1,TRBD1,TGTGCCACTGAAGGACAGGGGGCCGGTGAGCAGTTCTTC,CATEGQGAGEQFF
few,TRBV5-5,TRBJ2-7,.,TGTGCCAGCAGCCCGCTTGGTCCCTCCTACGAGCAGTACTTC,CASSPLGPSYEQYF
few,TRBV11-1,TRBJ2-3,.,TGTGCCAGCAGGACATACCGGGGTGAGGGCACAGATACGCAGTATTTT,CASRTYRGEGTDTQYF
few,TRBV16,TRBJ1-1,.,TGTGCCAGCAGCCAAAATTGGGGGGACACTGAAGCTTTCTTT,CASSQNWGDTEAFF
.,TRBV6-5,TRBJ2-5,TRBD2,TGTGCCAGCATGTTGACTAGCGGGGGGTCCGAGACCCAGTACTTC,CASMLTSGGSETQYF
few,TRBV19,TRBJ1-2,.,TGTGCCAGTACCAGGGACATTAACTATGGCTACACCTTC,CASTRDINYGYTF
.,TRBV6-1,TRBJ2-3,TRBD2,TGTGCCAGCAGAAAATTAGCGGGAGGGAGCACAGATACGCAGTATTTT,CASRKLAGGSTDTQYF
few,TRBV21-1,TRBJ1-2,.,TGTGCCAGCAGGGACGGTCATCATTTATGTGACATATATGGCTACACCTTC,CASRDGHHLCDIYGYTF
.,TRBV12-3/TRBV12-4,TRBJ2-3,.,TGTGCCAGCAGTTTATCCCACACAGATACGCAGTATTTT,CASSLSHTDTQYF
.,TRBV10-3,TRBJ1-1,.,TGTGCCATCAGTGAAGCTGGGGGCCGCACTGAAGCTTTCTTT,CAISEAGGRTEAFF
few,TRBV20-1,TRBJ1-5,TRBD1,TGCAGTGCCCTGGGACAGGGGATAAATCAGCCCCAGCATTTT,CSALGQGINQPQHF
.,TRBV12-3/TRBV12-4,TRBJ2-5,.,TGTGCCAGCAGTCCTACACCGGGGGCGCGGGGGCAAGAGACCCAGTACTTC,CASSPTPGARGQETQYF
.,TRBV7-9,TRBJ1-6,.,TGTGCCAGCAGTCTACTAGACCGCCTCCACTTT,CASSLLDRLHF
few,TRBV2,TRBJ2-7,.,TGTGCCAGCAGTGAAATCAGGGGATACGAGCAGTACTTC,CASSEIRGYEQYF
few,TRBV2,TRBJ2-6,TRBD2,TGTGCCAGCACCCAGGGACTAGCGGGGGGGCCAGGGGCCAACGTCCTGACTTTC,CASTQGLAGGPGANVLTF
few,TRBV5-4,TRBJ2-1,TRBD2,TGTGCCAGCAGCCCGACCCTCGGACTAGCGGGAGGGTCTGAGCAGTTCTTC,CASSPTLGLAGGSEQFF
few,TRBV7-8,TRBJ2-5,.,TGTGCCAGCAGCTTTCAGACCAGAGAGACCCAGTACTTC,CASSFQTRETQYF
few,TRBV2,TRBJ1-6,.,TGTGCCAGCAGTGATTCTCGGGGGAGTTCACCCCTCCACTTT,CASSDSRGSSPLHF
.,TRBV6-6,TRBJ2-5,.,TGTGCCAGCAGTTACGGAGGGGCCGAGACCCAGTACTTC,CASSYGGAETQYF
many,TRBV12-3/TRBV12-4,TRBJ1-3,.,TGTGCCAGCAGTTCTATAAAAACCTTCTCTGGAAACACCATATATTTT,CASSSIKTFSGNTIYF
.,TRBV19,TRBJ1-5,TRBD1,TGTGCCAGTAGTGCACAGGGGGGGGAAAGCAATCAGCCCCAGCATTTT,CASSAQGGESNQPQHF
.,TRBV18,TRBJ2-2,.,TGTGCCAGCTCACCACAGGAAGGCAGGGCTTACACCGGGGAGCTGTTTTTT,CASSPQEGRAYTGELFF